The clone carrying this TCR beta chain has only a few counts. The sample belongs to a study of blood T cell repertoires in COVID-19. At the level of the study: The United States, Italy and Spain supplied acute and convalescent COVID-19 samples.

Original methodology: The authors estimated nucleated cell counts from reference gene primer amplification. TCRdb keeps only in-frame clones here, not all; method: immunoSEQ multiplex PCR. The V and J calls and the clone size are those of that table, but D and trimming were determined from the DNA. The sample comprises roughly 85,000 clones, over 70% of which are singletons, and 8.5% to 10% rests with the top ten. V lost 6 bases to trimming and J lost 8 bases, with 14 bases between them. Germline V gives CDR1 SEHNR, CDR2 FQNEAQ (reference sequence). This CDR3 has 14 amino acids. The TCR was taken from a human donor in a cohort sampled during active COVID-19. Specimen: peripheral blood. The chain joins TRBV7-9 to TRBJ1-6; D is undetermined. This CDR3 is CASRHRETDSPLHF. The CDR3 DNA reads as TGTGCCAGCAGGCACCGGGAGACTGATTCACCCCTCCACTTT.